The table lists the clone carrying this T cell receptor beta chain with many counts. As yet, its antigen is unknown. Libraries of TCR beta came from iRepertoire HTBI primers plus Arm-PCR of CDR3 regions. TCRdb re-called the multiplex PCR reads with MiXCR, one entry per CDR3 protein. Of hundreds of thousands of distinct CDR3 sequences detected, approximately 23% appear once; the ten largest clones hold 13%. This sample is drawn from a study of regulatory T cells in long-lasting Graves disease. Specified time point: persistent/refractory GD, antithyroid drugs over 5 years with positive TRAb. Researchers made the TCR library from RNA that was extracted from PBMCs. The V gene's germline CDR1 is SGHNT and CDR2 YENEEA. V was trimmed by 5 bases and J by 4 bases, leaving 17 bases between them. The CDR3 runs 15 residues. Regarding the study as a whole: Compared with new cases, persistent Graves' patients showed reduced TCR diversity. Having few samples may have compromised the accuracy.

This clonotype originated in a female donor with Graves disease. This rearrangement joins TRBV11-3 to TRBJ1-1, with D possibly being TRBD1 (5 bases). The material sequenced was peripheral blood mononuclear cells (PBMCs), taken when the disease was refractory, from a patient treated with antithyroid drugs. The CDR3 DNA follows: TGTGCCAGCAGCCAAAGGACGGCCGGGGGCACTGAAGCTTTCTTT. Translation gives CASSQRTAGGTEAFF.